These 18 T cell receptor beta chains share one sample of origin, sequenced in a study of OX40 agonist ivuxolimab in advanced cancers. The method was the immunoSEQ multiplex PCR assay. The clones in this table, taken by TCRdb from immuneACCESS, are in-frame only. Not every clone is retained; where verified, under half of the shortfall comes from an unresolved V gene, and the cause of the rest is unknown. In this sample the table shows 20,000 to 25,000 clones, under 75% of which occur a single time. The top ten constitute roughly 20% of the sample. Sequenced here: CD4+ or CD8+ T cells sorted from blood, sampled in a trial of the OX40 agonist ivuxolimab. The source is an adult with an advanced solid tumor such as melanoma, head and neck, liver or kidney cancer.

In its sample, this clone was seen a few times. The chain couples TRBV6-6 to TRBJ2-6, with D uncertain. Germline-derived CDR1 and CDR2 are MNHNY and SVGAGI (reference sequence). V gave up 2 bases and J gave up 5 bases, with 10 bases separating them. The CDR3 spans 15 residues. In nucleotides, the CDR3 is TGTGCCAGCAGTTACAGGCCGTTAAGGGCCAACGTCCTGACTTTC. As protein: CASSYRPLRANVLTF.

V is TRBV6-5 and J is TRBJ2-7; 10 bases match TRBD2. CDR1 is MNHEY and CDR2 is SVGAGI in the germline V gene. The CDR3 sequence is 15 residues long. With V trimmed by 2 bases and J by 5 bases, 6 bases remained unmatched. DNA for the CDR3: TGTGCCAGCAGTTACGAGCGGGGGGGCCGCAACGAGCAGTACTTC. Translated: CASSYERGGRNEQYF.

The chain recombines TRBV7-3 with TRBJ2-3; the D gene is possibly TRBD2 (6 bases). This CDR3 has 14 amino acids. Per the germline V gene, CDR1 is SGHTA and CDR2 is FQGTGA. Deletions cut 5 bases from V and 2 bases from J, with 11 bases between. CDR3 residues: CASSPVGLTDTQYF. CDR3 bases: TGTGCCAGCAGCCCGGTGGGACTCACAGATACGCAGTATTTT.

In this sample, this clone turned up a few times. The rearrangement uses TRBV28 and TRBJ1-5, with TRBD1 as a possible D gene (6 bases). Trimming shortened V by 5 bases and J by 0 bases, and 11 bases separated the two germline ends. Germline loops: CDR1 MDHEN, CDR2 SYDVKM. The CDR3 has 15 amino acids. CDR3 sequence reads: CASSPTGLSNQPQHF. The CDR3, as DNA: TGTGCCAGCAGTCCGACAGGCCTTAGCAATCAGCCCCAGCATTTT.

The gene calls are TRBV7-9 and TRBJ1-4; 7 bases are a match to TRBD1. V was clipped by 4 bases and J by 5 bases; unmatched bases: 7. The CDR3 is made up of 15 amino acids. Germline V lookup: CDR1 SEHNR, CDR2 FQNEAQ (reference sequence). The chain's CDR3 is CASSSPTGTNEKLFF. The DNA for the CDR3 is TGTGCCAGCAGCTCACCGACAGGGACGAATGAAAAACTGTTTTTT.

This chain uses TRBV7-9 with TRBJ2-5; tentatively, D is TRBD1 (6 bases). Trimming took 5 bases from V and 0 from J, leaving 16 bases between them. From germline, CDR1 is SEHNR and CDR2 FQNEAQ (reference sequence). The CDR3 is made up of 16 amino acids. CDR3 in DNA: TGTGCCAGCAGCGTAACAGGGCCGGGGTACCAAGAGACCCAGTACTTC. Residues: CASSVTGPGYQETQYF.

This sequence joins TRBV7-2 and TRBJ2-1; 8 nucleotides agree with TRBD2. The V segment lost 0 bases and the J segment 7 bases; nucleotides outside the gene matches: 5. The germline V gene has CDR1 SGHTA and CDR2 FQGNSA. The CDR3 spans 15 residues. The DNA of the CDR3 is TGTGCCAGCAGCTTAGCCCGGGGGGGCCAGAATGAGCAGTTCTTC. This sequence encodes CASSLARGGQNEQFF.

J is TRBJ2-3 and V is TRBV5-6, with D uncertain. This CDR3 comprises 11 residues. Trimming took 3 bases from V and 7 from J, leaving 6 bases between them. CDR1 is SGHDT and CDR2 is YYEEEE in the germline V gene. The CDR3 DNA follows: TGTGCCAGCAGCTCCGGATATACGCAGTATTTT. It yields the protein CASSSGYTQYF.

V and J are TRBV5-6 and TRBJ2-5; 8 positions agree with TRBD1. V dropped 2 bases and J dropped 2; count of bases not matched to a gene: 5. Germline V gene data show CDR1 as SGHDT and CDR2 as YYEEEE. The CDR3 runs 15 residues. DNA for the CDR3: TGTGCCAGCAGCTTCAGGGGGCCGGAACAAGAGACCCAGTACTTC. Translating it yields CASSFRGPEQETQYF.

This chain uses TRBV7-9 with TRBJ2-7; 8 bases match TRBD2. After removal of 3 bases from V and 6 bases from J, the junction contained 4 bases not matched to a gene. CDR1 is SEHNR, CDR2 FQNEAQ, per germline (reference sequence). The CDR3 length is 13 residues. The CDR3 DNA follows: TGTGCCAGCAGCTTCGGGACTAGTGGCGAGCAGTACTTC. Translation: CASSFGTSGEQYF. Filled out from reference TRBV7-9 and TRBJ2-7, the complete variable domain reads DTGVSQNPRHKITKRGQNVTFRCDPISEHNRLYWYRQTLGQGPEFLTYFQNEAQLEKSRLLSDRFSAERPKGSFSTLEIQRTEQGDSAMYLCASSFGTSGEQYFGPGTRLTVT.

The CDR3 loop reads CASRKTRKGEQYF. The CDR3 DNA follows: TGTGCCAGCAGGAAGACTAGAAAAGGCGAGCAGTACTTC. The V and J genes are TRBV6-9 and TRBJ2-7, with D possibly TRBD2 on 6 matching bases. Between the trimmed V and J ends, which lost 6 bases and 6 bases, there was a span of 15 bases. There are 13 residues in the CDR3. The germline gives CDR1 MNHGY, CDR2 SVAAGI.

This chain joins TRBV6-5 and TRBJ1-2, with D perhaps TRBD1 (5 bases). Trimming took off 6 bases at V and 8 bases at J, with 22 bases between the two ends. Germline-derived CDR1 and CDR2 are MNHEY and SVGAGI. The CDR3 sequence is 15 residues long. The CDR3 here is CASSYGKGHWDGYTF. In DNA, the CDR3 is TGTGCCAGCAGCTACGGGAAGGGGCATTGGGACGGCTACACCTTC.

The chain links TRBV7-9 to TRBJ1-2, with TRBD1 matching 8 bases. The CDR3 extends over 15 amino acids. Trimming cost V 8 bases and J 4 bases; bases outside gene matches: 12. Germline loops: CDR1 SEHNR, CDR2 FQNEAQ (reference sequence). DNA for the CDR3: TGTGCCAGCTCGGCCCCGGACAGGGTGAGCTATGGCTACACCTTC. It specifies CASSAPDRVSYGYTF.

The chain has TRBV6-1 and TRBJ1-1; 8 bases match TRBD1. J was trimmed by 2 bases and V by 4 bases; bases with no gene match: 6. CDR1 is MNHNS and CDR2 is SASEGT in the germline V gene. The length of the CDR3 is 15 residues. The DNA of the CDR3 is TGTGCCAGCAGTGCTATGACAGGGGTTAACACTGAAGCTTTCTTT. The encoded protein is CASSAMTGVNTEAFF.

V is TRBV5-1 and J is TRBJ1-3; no definite D call. CDR1 is SGHRS and CDR2 is YFSETQ in the germline V gene. The CDR3 contains 15 residues. Trimming removed 4 bases at V and 0 bases at J, with 11 bases between. The CDR3: CASSTDGASGNTIYF. The CDR3, as DNA: TGCGCCAGCAGCACAGACGGAGCCTCTGGAAACACCATATATTTT.

This chain joins TRBV5-1 and TRBJ2-2; 9 bases align to TRBD1. V lost 0 bases and J lost 0; bases outside the gene matches: 3. CDR3 size: 17 residues. Germline V lookup: CDR1 SGHRS, CDR2 YFSETQ. The CDR3 bases are TGCGCCAGCAGCTTGGTCGGGACAGGGCCGAACACCGGGGAGCTGTTTTTT. Its translation is CASSLVGTGPNTGELFF.

This clone was recorded a few times. The rearrangement joins TRBV5-4 to TRBJ2-7; D is uncertain. V lost 2 bases to trimming and J lost 6 bases, with 12 bases between them. The CDR3 is made up of 13 amino acids. Germline CDR1 is SGHNT and CDR2 is YYREEE (reference sequence). The CDR3 reads CASSFARYGEQYF. The CDR3 DNA sequence: TGTGCCAGCAGCTTCGCCAGGTATGGCGAGCAGTACTTC. The full variable domain, with the rest looked up from reference TRBV5-4 and TRBJ2-7, is ETGVTQSPTHLIKTRGQQVTLRCSSQSGHNTVSWYQQALGQGPQFIFQYYREEENGRGNFPPRFSGLQFPNYSSELNVNALELDDSALYLCASSFARYGEQYFGPGTRLTVT.

The genes are TRBV5-4 and TRBJ2-5, with TRBD1 identical over 11 bases. The CDR3 has 14 residues. J gave up 6 bases and V 2 bases, and 3 bases lay outside the gene matches. Germline loops: CDR1 SGHNT, CDR2 YYREEE (reference sequence). The CDR3 coding sequence is TGTGCCAGCAGCTTAGGACAGGGGGCACAGACCCAGTACTTC. It encodes CASSLGQGAQTQYF.